This T cell receptor beta chain was obtained from a study of T cell responses to AZD1222 COVID-19 vaccine. Study-wide results and limits: It was only five to seven AZD1222 recipients who were seropositive at baseline. Spike-spanning, vaccine-associated CD4 TCRs were dominant at 160-218 and 743-854. Donors in the cohort were predominantly white British and more often female, and clonal diversity was possibly underestimated.

The repertoire was sequenced with immunoSEQ multiplex PCR; TCRdb's copy has only in-frame clones and lacks some. The data contain over 90,000 clones, 88% of them singletons. As regards this clone: As yet, its antigen is unknown.

CDR1 is MNHEY, CDR2 SVGAGI, per germline. This CDR3 region has 15 residues. Trimming took 4 bases from V and 4 from J; bases not matched to a gene: 6. The input for sequencing was peripheral blood, taken on day 0 of AZD1222 vaccination. This receptor was obtained from an adult in good health. The V call is TRBV6-5, the J call TRBJ1-4, with 7 positions matching TRBD1. The CDR3 region is CASSWSGGSNEKLFF. As DNA, the CDR3 is TGTGCCAGCAGTTGGTCAGGGGGAAGTAATGAAAAACTGTTTTTT.